This record looks at one T cell receptor (beta chain) sequence and its context. This clonotype was picked up many times. Its antigen target is currently unknown. No much larger clone exists at a distance of one base, and base qualities are not known. The patients picked for sequencing were ones in whom flow cytometry had shown an expansion of CD8+CD57+ cells. Severe acquired aplastic anemia was diagnosed in all patients according to International Study of Aplastic Anemia and Agranulocytosis and Camitta criteria. Patients had received no therapy at the time of blood sampling. The study deep-sequenced TCR repertoires of sorted CD4+ and CD8+ blood T cells from severe aplastic anemia patients and healthy subjects. In the USA, patient enrollment took place under clinicaltrials.gov protocols 00001620, 01623167, 00001397, 00071045, 00081523 and 00961064. Ficoll-Paque density gradient centrifugation was used to isolate peripheral blood mononuclear cells. Before DNA extraction, CD4+ and CD8+ T cells were sorted by FACS or by magnetic beads.

The data are from a study of CD8+CD57+ T cells in acquired aplastic anemia listed by TCRdb under 2018. For the wider study: On average, sorted CD4+ and CD8+ cells yielded 3 to 4 ug of extracted DNA, with a range of roughly 0.18 to 27.4 ug. CD8+CD57+ expansion was defined as frequency above the mean frequency observed in healthy subjects. The paper's findings and limits, for the study overall: Over 25 CD8+ CDR3 sequences were found in both patients and controls but appeared to be highly expressed in patients and within the immunodominant clones of the patients. Between patients and healthy controls, no significant difference in CD8+ Simpson's diversity was found (P=0.060).

Genomic DNA served as template for TCR beta VDJ combination and CDR3 sequence profiling. An Illumina HiSeq 2000 was the platform used for TCR repertoire sequencing. As for the original processing: Repertoires were assessed using TRBV/TRBJ rearrangement plots, CDR3 size and DJ length profiles, and Simpson's diversity index. The most abundant DNA sequence in the deep sequencing data was taken as the immunodominant clone. CDR3 amino acid sequences were screened for sharing across subjects and compared with published repertoires and the VDJdb database. TCRdb reworked the public reads: Q25 trimming with fastp, MiXCR clone assembly, productive beta chains retained. All rows with the same CDR3 protein become a single entry with the most common DNA and genes. The V and J calls were not made by the authors but by TCRdb's processing. A total of around 210,000 distinct CDR3 sequences appear in this sample, less than 75% of them only once. The ten largest account for about 60% of the sample.

This TCR came from a human donor with aplastic anemia. The sample was sorted CD4+, CD8+, or CD8+CD57+ T cells (not recorded which) from PBMCs.

The sequenced DNA: TGTGCCAGCAGTTACGGTGGGGGGGGCAACGCCGGGGAGCTGTTTTTT. Translated, this gives CASSYGGGGNAGELFF. This chain is built from TRBV6-6 and TRBJ2-2, and TRBD2 may be the D gene, going by 7 matching bases. Looking up the germline V gene (reference sequence) yields CDR1 MNHNY and CDR2 SVGAGI. V drops 2 bases and J drops 6 bases, leaving 16 bases in between. The CDR3 numbers 16 residues from cysteine through phenylalanine. CDR3 DNA is the only sequence kept; it has 48 bases, read in frame from the first base.